This is a list of T cell receptor beta chains from one sample in a study of long-term antiretroviral therapy in people with HIV. The method was immunoSEQ multiplex PCR; TCRdb's version includes in-frame clones alone and lacks a portion of them. The table records some 31,000 clones, approximately 90% of them present only once. This specimen was unsorted PBMCs, taken 1.1 years after starting antiretroviral therapy. These receptors came from a man aged 18 to 29 with HIV. Both conserved end residues are part of each CDR3. Each record gives: V gene, J gene, CDR3 protein.

>TRBV2|TRBJ1-5
CASSPTDLGGQPQHF
>TRBV19|TRBJ2-7
CASSIGTGSSYEQYF
>TRBV19|TRBJ1-5
CASSMGWGLGNQPQHF
>TRBV27|TRBJ1-1
CASSSDRVEHAEAFF
>TRBV7-9|TRBJ2-7
CASSPATGFSYEQYF
>TRBV18|TRBJ1-1
CASSPPSRAGETEAFF
>TRBV12-2|TRBJ1-6
CASRLTGWHNSPLHF
>TRBV2|TRBJ1-6
CASTSLPGGSPLHF
>TRBV9|TRBJ2-1
CASSAGTGPPSSYNEQFF
>TRBV28|TRBJ1-2
CASSSAGTGLNYGYTF
>TRBV7-9|TRBJ2-7
CASSLRVDGREQYF
>TRBV7-9|TRBJ1-2
CASSLDWGGRQNYYGYTF
>TRBV12-5|TRBJ2-5
CASGSRGGVLETQYF
>TRBV29-1|TRBJ2-3
CSVEDLQGTDTQYF
>TRBV28|TRBJ2-2
CASSLDRELFF
>TRBV4-1|TRBJ1-1
CASSQDSRIAFF
>TRBV4-1|TRBJ1-1
CASSSGPSLNTEAFF
>TRBV18|TRBJ2-7
CASSLPGQGGYEQYF